The next 28 T cell receptor beta chains were all read from a single sample in a study of blood T cell repertoires in COVID-19. Measured with immunoSEQ multiplex PCR; TCRdb has only the in-frame clones, and not every one. The data contain a few hundred thousand clones, 80% to 90% of them singletons. The sample consisted of PBMCs or T cells enriched from blood (not recorded which). The receptors shown here come from a man between 18 and 35 years old who had recovered from COVID-19.

This chain connects TRBV27 to TRBJ2-7; TRBD2 matches at 9 bases. CDR3 size: 16 residues. Per the germline V gene, CDR1 is MNHEY and CDR2 is SMNVEV (reference sequence). V shed 3 bases, J shed 2 bases, and the junction held 8 bases outside the gene matches. CDR3: CASSLARSGGTYEQYF. The CDR3 DNA reads TGTGCCAGCAGTTTGGCACGTAGCGGGGGAACCTACGAGCAGTACTTC.

The chain uses TRBV6-6 and TRBJ2-3; no firm D call. CDR1 MNHNY and CDR2 SVGAGI come from the germline V gene (reference sequence). V dropped 2 bases and J dropped 2 bases, with 8 bases sitting between them. CDR3 size: 14 residues. CDR3 sequence: CASSYLEYTDTQYF. The CDR3 DNA reads TGTGCCAGCAGTTACCTAGAGTACACAGATACGCAGTATTTT.

The V call is TRBV3-1 (or the pseudogene TRBV3-2), the J call TRBJ2-7; 9 nucleotides match TRBD1. Unmatched junction bases numbered 6, after V lost 3 bases and J lost 6 bases. CDR3 length equals 14 residues. Germline CDR1 LGHDT, CDR2 YNNKEL (reference sequence). CDR3 DNA sequence: TGTGCCAGCAGCCATTGGGACAGGGAGCGCGAGCAGTACTTC. This encodes CASSHWDREREQYF.

This sequence joins TRBV5-4 and TRBJ2-2, with 9 bases that match TRBD1. The CDR3 is made up of 16 amino acids. Germline V gene data show CDR1 as SGHNT and CDR2 as YYREEE (reference sequence). J lost 3 bases, V lost 0 bases, and 3 bases had no gene match. The CDR3 here is CASSLGGTGYTGELFF. CDR3 coding DNA: TGTGCCAGCAGCTTGGGAGGGACAGGGTACACCGGGGAGCTGTTTTTT.

The chain joins TRBV2 to TRBJ2-7, with D unresolved. The ends were cut back, 7 bases at V and 1 base at J, with 14 bases in the middle. Germline values: CDR1 SNHLY, CDR2 FYNNEI. This CDR3 has 14 residues. CDR3 in amino acids: CASMRLTTSYEQYF. CDR3 coding DNA: TGTGCCAGCATGAGACTCACAACATCCTACGAGCAGTACTTC.

CDR3: CASSPGGGDQPQHF. The CDR3 coding sequence is TGCGCCAGCAGCCCAGGGGGCGGGGATCAGCCCCAGCATTTT. The chain has TRBV5-1 and TRBJ1-5, with 8 positions matching TRBD1. J lost 5 bases, V lost 4 bases, and 5 bases had no gene match. The germline V gene has CDR1 SGHRS and CDR2 YFSETQ. The CDR3 spans 14 residues.

V gene TRBV27 combines with J gene TRBJ1-1; D ambiguous. Trimming cost V 5 bases and J 1 base, with 11 bases left between them. Looked up from germline, CDR1 is MNHEY and CDR2 is SMNVEV (reference sequence). The CDR3 is made up of 14 amino acids. CDR3: CASSLIPQNTEAFF. The CDR3 DNA reads TGTGCCAGCAGTCTCATTCCACAGAACACTGAAGCTTTCTTT.

The chain carries TRBV7-9 and TRBJ1-2; a possible D gene is TRBD1 (6 bases). With 5 bases removed from V and 1 base from J, the gap between germline ends came to 20 bases. CDR1 SEHNR and CDR2 FQNEAQ come from the germline V gene (reference sequence). The length of the CDR3 is 17 residues. Here the CDR3 DNA reads TGTGCCAGCAGCCGCTGGCGAGGACAGCTGAGTAACTATGGCTACACCTTC. It yields the protein CASSRWRGQLSNYGYTF.

This clone came up once. In nucleotides, the CDR3 is TGTGCCAGTAGCTCGGGGGGTTCCTACAATGAGCAGTTCTTC. Translation gives CASSSGGSYNEQFF. The chain uses TRBV19 and TRBJ2-1; the match to TRBD2 covers 7 bases. CDR3 length: 14 amino acids. Germline V gene data show CDR1 as LNHDA and CDR2 as SQIVND (reference sequence). The J segment lost 1 base and the V segment lost 6 bases, leaving 3 bases of the junction unmatched.

The chain uses TRBV5-4 and TRBJ1-1; 7 nucleotides align to TRBD1. V gave up 4 bases and J gave up 4 bases; unmatched junction bases: 7. The CDR3 is 14 residues long. The germline V gene has CDR1 SGHNT and CDR2 YYREEE (reference sequence). In DNA form, the CDR3 reads TGTGCCAGCAGCCCGAGACAGGGAAGCACTGAAGCTTTCTTT. It encodes CASSPRQGSTEAFF. The full variable domain, completed using reference TRBV5-4 and TRBJ1-1, is ETGVTQSPTHLIKTRGQQVTLRCSSQSGHNTVSWYQQALGQGPQFIFQYYREEENGRGNFPPRFSGLQFPNYSSELNVNALELDDSALYLCASSPRQGSTEAFFGQGTRLTVV.

This chain links TRBV29-1 with TRBJ2-2, with D possibly TRBD2 on 6 matching bases. The length of the CDR3 is 12 residues. Per germline, CDR1 SQVTM and CDR2 ANQGSEA. With 6 bases removed from V and 7 bases from J, the gap between germline ends came to 12 bases. The CDR3 spells CSVLSSGGELFF. DNA for the CDR3: TGCAGCGTCCTGAGTAGCGGCGGGGAGCTGTTTTTT.

The chain employs TRBV7-9 and TRBJ1-1; 10 positions match TRBD1. J was trimmed by 7 bases and V by 6 bases; bases with no gene match: 5. Germline assignment: CDR1 SEHNR and CDR2 FQNEAQ (reference sequence). CDR3 length equals 13 residues. CDR3 coding DNA: TGTGCCAGCAGGGGGGGACAGGGGTTTGAAGCTTTCTTT. Protein: CASRGGQGFEAFF.

The chain combines TRBV4-3 with TRBJ1-4; 8 bases agree with TRBD1. Per germline, CDR1 LGHNA and CDR2 YSLEER. CDR3 length: 16 residues. V lost 2 bases and J lost 7; bases outside the gene matches: 9. The CDR3 loop reads CASSQSAGQGGEKLFF. CDR3 DNA: TGCGCCAGCAGCCAAAGTGCTGGACAGGGTGGTGAAAAACTGTTTTTT.

The V and J genes are TRBV6-2 or TRBV6-3 and TRBJ1-5; D is undetermined. The CDR3 contains 13 residues. The V and J ends lost 6 bases and 2 bases respectively, with 8 bases between them. Germline CDR1 is MNHEY and CDR2 is SVGEGT. The CDR3 nucleotides read TGTGCCAGCAGCCGCCAGGGCAATCAGCCCCAGCATTTT. As protein: CASSRQGNQPQHF.

The count of this clone is one. The V gene is TRBV7-2, the J gene TRBJ2-5; unclear D gene. The CDR3 is 15 residues long. The V and J ends lost 4 bases and 6 bases respectively, with 18 bases between them. Germline V lookup: CDR1 SGHTA, CDR2 FQGNSA. CDR3 DNA sequence: TGTGCCAGCAGCTCCCTCTTCTTGCGCATTAAGACCCAGTACTTC. Translated, it gives CASSSLFLRIKTQYF.

This sequence joins TRBV15 and TRBJ1-1; D possibly corresponds to TRBD1 (6 bases). The V end was cut by 4 bases, the J end by 3 bases, with 18 bases between. The CDR3 spans 16 residues. CDR1 and CDR2 (germline): LNHNV, YYDKDF (reference sequence). CDR3 sequence (DNA): TGTGCCACCAGCAAGAAGAACAGGGATCGGGACACTGAAGCTTTCTTT. Protein sequence: CATSKKNRDRDTEAFF.

The chain is built from TRBV4-3 and TRBJ1-2; no reliable D call. CDR1 and CDR2 from the germline V gene are LGHNA and YSLEER. V was shortened by 4 bases and J by 9 bases, with 15 bases between the two germline ends. This CDR3 has 13 amino acids. The CDR3 here is CASSLSGELSYTF. The DNA of the CDR3 is TGCGCCAGCAGCCTCTCCGGGGAGCTAAGCTACACCTTC.

This clone was counted a single time. The CDR3 sequence is CAIRLDRINEQFF. In DNA form, the CDR3 reads TGTGCCATCAGATTGGACAGAATCAATGAGCAGTTCTTC. The chain is built from TRBV10-3 and TRBJ2-1; TRBD1 is a possible D gene (6 bases). Trimming took off 6 bases at V and 6 bases at J, with 12 bases between the two ends. CDR1 ENHRY and CDR2 SYGVKD come from the germline V gene. CDR3 size: 13 residues.

This clone was recorded once. The rearrangement uses TRBV28 and TRBJ1-2, with D unresolved. Trimming removed 5 bases at V and 2 bases at J, with 15 bases between. Germline V gives CDR1 MDHEN, CDR2 SYDVKM. There are 15 residues in the CDR3. The CDR3 loop reads CASSPPTSHNYGYTF. In nucleotides, the CDR3 is TGTGCCAGCAGTCCCCCCACATCCCACAACTATGGCTACACCTTC.

The J gene is TRBJ1-2, the V gene TRBV24-1; 7 positions match TRBD1. The V gene end was trimmed by 4 bases and the J gene end by 8 bases; junction bases not matched to a gene: 6. The V gene's germline CDR1 is KGHDR and CDR2 SFDVKD. The CDR3 consists of 13 residues. The CDR3 reads CATSDWTGGGYTF. The CDR3 DNA sequence: TGTGCCACCAGTGACTGGACAGGCGGGGGCTACACCTTC.

The chain combines TRBV2 with TRBJ1-6; 7 nucleotides match TRBD1. The germline V gene has CDR1 SNHLY and CDR2 FYNNEI. V was pared by 7 bases and J by 10 bases, with 4 bases of the junction left unmatched. This CDR3 contains 12 residues. CDR3 DNA sequence: TGTGCCAGCAAGGGGGCGGAATCACCCCTCCACTTT. It specifies CASKGAESPLHF.

The gene calls are TRBV13 and TRBJ2-5, with 7 nucleotides matching TRBD1. V was pared by 4 bases and J by 5 bases, with 16 bases of the junction left unmatched. Germline assignment: CDR1 PRHDT and CDR2 FYEKMQ (reference sequence). The length of the CDR3 is 17 residues. CDR3: CASSSRQGLTLVETQYF. The CDR3, as DNA: TGTGCCAGCAGCTCCCGACAGGGCTTAACCCTTGTCGAGACCCAGTACTTC.

This clone was recorded only once. This sequence joins TRBV27 and TRBJ2-1; TRBD2 might be the D (6 bases). The V and J ends lost 5 bases and 0 bases respectively, with 14 bases between them. Germline V CDR1 and CDR2: MNHEY, SMNVEV (reference sequence). The CDR3 has 16 residues. DNA for the CDR3: TGTGCCAGCAGTCCACGGCCTAGCGCCTCCTACAATGAGCAGTTCTTC. It encodes CASSPRPSASYNEQFF.

The chain combines TRBV7-9 with TRBJ2-7; TRBD2 is a possible D gene (5 bases). The CDR3 length is 14 residues. With 1 base removed from V and 1 base from J, the gap between germline ends came to 8 bases. CDR1 SEHNR and CDR2 FQNEAQ come from the germline V gene (reference sequence). The CDR3 nucleotides read TGTGCCAGCAGCTTAGAGAGGGTTTCCTACGAGCAGTACTTC. It codes for CASSLERVSYEQYF.

This clone showed up just once. V is TRBV14 and J is TRBJ2-2, with D maybe TRBD2 (6 bases). Trimming cost V 3 bases and J 7 bases, with 9 bases left between them. Germline assignment: CDR1 SGHDN and CDR2 FVKESK. The CDR3 loop spans 13 amino acids. The chain's CDR3 is CASSHYGGGELFF. The CDR3 bases are TGTGCCAGCAGCCACTACGGGGGCGGGGAGCTGTTTTTT.

This chain joins TRBV7-9 and TRBJ2-7; TRBD2 might be the D (6 bases). The CDR3 is made up of 14 amino acids. V dropped 6 bases and J dropped 6 bases, with 18 bases sitting between them. Germline assignment: CDR1 SEHNR and CDR2 FQNEAQ (reference sequence). CDR3 DNA: TGTGCCAGCAGTCGGGACTGGCGGCCCTCCGAGCAGTACTTC. It encodes CASSRDWRPSEQYF.

The chain has TRBV9 and TRBJ1-3, with D perhaps matching TRBD1 (6 bases). The germline gives CDR1 SGDLS, CDR2 YYNGEE. V was clipped by 2 bases and J by 1 base, with 10 bases between them. CDR3 length equals 15 residues. CDR3 sequence reads: CASSVGGLSGNTIYF. The DNA for the CDR3 is TGTGCCAGCAGCGTGGGGGGGCTGTCTGGAAACACCATATATTTT.

This sequence joins TRBV5-8 and TRBJ2-7; D might be TRBD2 (5 bases). The germline CDR1 and CDR2 sequences are SGHTS and YDEGEE. The ends were cut back, 6 bases at V and 6 bases at J, with 13 bases in the middle. The CDR3 sequence is 12 residues long. CDR3 sequence (DNA): TGTGCCAGCAAGACGGGTGCGGGCGAGCAGTACTTC. It encodes CASKTGAGEQYF.